This T cell receptor beta chain was documented in a study of blood T cell repertoires in COVID-19. Study at large: Sources were T cells, B-cell-depleted T cells, or PBMCs; the material itself was cDNA or gDNA.

This table comes from immunoSEQ multiplex PCR, and its TCRdb copy is limited to in-frame clones, with some not included. The data contain roughly 88,000 clones, about 83% of them singletons. The CDR3 sequence is 18 residues long. Trimming shortened V by 3 bases and J by 6 bases, and 25 bases separated the two germline ends. V is TRBV23-1 and J is TRBJ2-3; a weak D match, TRBD1 (5 bases). TRBV23-1 is identified as an open reading frame with a role that is uncertain. Sequenced input: peripheral blood. The clonotype comes from a woman aged 55-69 years with COVID-19, enrolled during active disease. The CDR3 DNA sequence: TGCGCCAGCAGTCAGTGGGGCGCGGTGGGCAAAAAACTCGATACGCAGTATTTT. Protein: CASSQWGAVGKKLDTQYF.